These T cell receptor beta chains were read from a single sample in a study of control samples from healthy donors and cancer patients. Repertoires were generated with immunoSEQ multiplex PCR, while TCRdb's copy carries only in-frame clones and drops some. The sample has about 150,000 clones, approximately 94% seen once. The sample taken for sequencing was blood. The origin of the receptors is a man between 40 and 49 years old in good health. Each CDR3 is given with its conserved first and last residue.

TRBJ1-2 | TRBV30 | CALDRGRGGYTF
TRBJ1-1 | TRBV27 | CASKLDPPSRAFF
TRBJ1-2 | TRBV30 | CAWRLGQAGPILTYGYTF
TRBJ1-1 | TRBV2 | CASSEAGEIEAFF
TRBJ2-7 | TRBV18 | CASSPLDASYEQYF
TRBJ2-1 | TRBV28 | CASSFEGTGYNEQFF
TRBJ1-2 | TRBV30 | CAWSRPDPFYGYTF
TRBJ1-2 | TRBV5-6 | CASSDLLLTGVYGYTF
TRBJ1-1 | TRBV19 | CASRDRGTEAFF
TRBJ2-5 | TRBV30 | CAWSVEVGETQYF
TRBJ2-7 | TRBV11-2 | CASSLGSGVYEQYF
TRBJ2-6 | TRBV7-2 | CASSMGGPTGSNVLTF
TRBJ1-2 | TRBV28 | CASSFRPQGTYGYTF
TRBJ1-2 | TRBV7-3 | CASSLRPQGGGTGDGGYTF
TRBJ1-1 | TRBV29-1 | CSVAMDSRNTEAFF
TRBJ1-1 | TRBV5-1 | CASSFAVNTEAFF
TRBJ2-3 | TRBV7-9 | CASSLEGVNTQYF
TRBJ1-4 | TRBV6-6 | CASSYGEKGEKLFF
TRBJ1-1 | TRBV12-3/TRBV12-4 | CASTWGQWERAFF
TRBJ1-3 | TRBV5-1 | CASSLDRRIGNTIYF
TRBJ1-2 | TRBV3-1/TRBV3-2 | CASSRRTGAEYGYTF
TRBJ2-6 | TRBV5-1 | CASSLALGTGANVLTF
TRBJ1-1 | TRBV19 | CASSTRVLNEAFF
TRBJ2-3 | TRBV7-8 | CASSPKLTSGFLIGQYF
TRBJ1-1 | TRBV2 | CASSGGPTGIPEAFF
TRBJ1-4 | TRBV29-1 | CSVLLGGSRGEKLFF
TRBJ1-5 | TRBV5-8 | CASSLGGAVNQPQHF
TRBJ2-1 | TRBV7-2 | CASSPRREQFF
TRBJ1-2 | TRBV29-1 | CSVEGGQIYGYTF
TRBJ1-5 | TRBV30 | CAWSQGQYQPQHF
TRBJ1-1 | TRBV7-2 | CASSLMWRRENTEAFF
TRBJ2-3 | TRBV5-8 | CASSGSRVGTDTQYF
TRBJ1-5 | TRBV6-5 | CASSVGTVSNQPQHF